These 15 T cell receptor beta chains came from one sample sequenced in a study of cytomegalovirus exposure and HLA in healthy donors. Primers included in the PCR were 60 Vbeta and 13 Jbeta primers. The protocol was immunoSEQ multiplex PCR, while the TCRdb copy is restricted to in-frame clones and leaves out a portion. The repertoire has over 150,000 clones, roughly 80% of them found once; the top ten carry approximately 7%. What was sequenced was PBMCs. The receptors here all came from a woman aged 25-40 years in good health and CMV-seropositive.

The J gene is TRBJ2-7, the V gene TRBV5-1, with 11 bases identical to TRBD2. The length of the CDR3 is 16 residues. Germline CDR1 SGHRS, CDR2 YFSETQ. V shed 4 bases, J shed 4 bases, and the junction held 10 bases outside the gene matches. The CDR3 DNA sequence: TGCGCCAGCAGCCTCGATAGCGGGGGGGCTAATTACGAGCAGTACTTC. It is translated as CASSLDSGGANYEQYF. Supplemented by reference TRBV5-1 and TRBJ2-7, the full variable domain reads KAGVTQTPRYLIKTRGQQVTLSCSPISGHRSVSWYQQTPGQGLQFLFEYFSETQRNKGNFPGRFSGRQFSNSRSEMNVSTLELGDSALYLCASSLDSGGANYEQYFGPGTRLTVT.

The CDR3 nucleotides are TGCAGCGTTGGGGGTGGGGCCTATGGCTACACCTTC. This translates into CSVGGGAYGYTF. This chain uses TRBV29-1 with TRBJ1-2; D perhaps matches TRBD1 (5 bases). The CDR3 has 12 residues. V was trimmed by 4 bases and J by 4 bases, leaving 10 bases between them. The germline gives CDR1 SQVTM, CDR2 ANQGSEA.

The chain recombines TRBV6-5 with TRBJ1-5, with 11 bases matching TRBD1. The CDR3 has 15 amino acids. J lost 6 bases, V lost 6 bases, and 7 bases had no gene match. Per the germline V gene, CDR1 is MNHEY and CDR2 is SVGAGI. The CDR3 DNA reads TGTGCCAGCAGCCCCGGGGACAGGGGGTCTCAGCCCCAGCATTTT. This sequence encodes CASSPGDRGSQPQHF.

The chain employs TRBV7-9 and TRBJ1-1; TRBD1 aligns across 7 bases. Germline V gives CDR1 SEHNR, CDR2 FQNEAQ (reference sequence). After removal of 2 bases from V and 4 bases from J, the junction contained 13 bases not matched to a gene. The CDR3 loop spans 17 amino acids. In nucleotides, the CDR3 is TGTGCCAGCAGCTTATCGACAGGGCCAGAGAAGATCACTGAAGCTTTCTTT. Translation: CASSLSTGPEKITEAFF. Drawing the rest from reference TRBV7-9 and TRBJ1-1, the complete variable domain is DTGVSQNPRHKITKRGQNVTFRCDPISEHNRLYWYRQTLGQGPEFLTYFQNEAQLEKSRLLSDRFSAERPKGSFSTLEIQRTEQGDSAMYLCASSLSTGPEKITEAFFGQGTRLTVV.

The chain uses TRBV7-9 and TRBJ1-3, with D uncertain. The V end lost 5 bases, the J end lost 5 bases, and 10 bases lay between the germline ends. The CDR3 sequence is 13 residues long. Germline V gives CDR1 SEHNR, CDR2 FQNEAQ (reference sequence). CDR3 nucleotide sequence: TGTGCCAGCAGCAAAGAGGTCAGAAACACCATATATTTT. The encoded protein is CASSKEVRNTIYF.

V gene TRBV9 combines with J gene TRBJ1-6, with no clear D. Germline-derived CDR1 and CDR2 are SGDLS and YYNGEE. The CDR3 is 15 amino acids. Trimming removed 3 bases from V and 6 bases from J, with 13 bases in between. The CDR3 loop is CASSETPGSNSPLHF. The CDR3 nucleotides read TGTGCCAGCAGCGAAACACCGGGTTCTAATTCACCCCTCCACTTT.

The rearrangement links TRBV7-2 to TRBJ2-1; 7 nucleotides align to TRBD1. V lost 5 bases to trimming and J lost 10 bases; unmatched junction nucleotides: 11. The CDR3 has 14 residues. Germline V gene sequence: CDR1 SGHTA, CDR2 FQGNSA. CDR3 sequence reads: CASSPQGQHLEQFF. The CDR3 nucleotides are TGTGCCAGCAGCCCCCAGGGACAGCACCTGGAGCAGTTCTTC.

The V call is TRBV6-5, the J call TRBJ1-2; D possibly corresponds to TRBD1 (5 bases). Trimming removed 2 bases at V and 6 bases at J, with 16 bases between. This CDR3 region has 15 residues. Germline CDR1 is MNHEY and CDR2 is SVGAGI. The CDR3 DNA sequence: TGTGCCAGCAGTTACCTGGACATCCCCAACGATGGCTACACCTTC. It specifies CASSYLDIPNDGYTF.

This chain links TRBV5-1 with TRBJ2-5; 8 bases fit TRBD2. The CDR3 has 14 residues. Germline V lookup: CDR1 SGHRS, CDR2 YFSETQ. V gave up 6 bases and J gave up 0 bases; unmatched junction bases: 4. CDR3 in DNA: TGCGCCAGCATGGTCGGGGGGGACCAAGAGACCCAGTACTTC. Its protein is CASMVGGDQETQYF. Full variable domain (missing parts from reference TRBV5-1 and TRBJ2-5): KAGVTQTPRYLIKTRGQQVTLSCSPISGHRSVSWYQQTPGQGLQFLFEYFSETQRNKGNFPGRFSGRQFSNSRSEMNVSTLELGDSALYLCASMVGGDQETQYFGPGTRLLVL.

The chain combines TRBV18 with TRBJ1-2, with 7 nucleotides matching TRBD1. The germline gives CDR1 KGHSH, CDR2 LQKENI. The CDR3 is 13 amino acids. V trimming: 3 bases; J trimming: 8 bases; junction bases outside the gene matches: 6. CDR3 residues: CASSPGQGVGYTF. DNA of the CDR3: TGTGCCAGCTCACCGGGGCAGGGGGTCGGCTACACCTTC.

The chain employs TRBV5-6 and TRBJ1-5; D perhaps matches TRBD1 (5 bases). The CDR3 is made up of 16 amino acids. Per germline, CDR1 SGHDT and CDR2 YYEEEE. V shed 3 bases and J shed 3 bases, with 16 bases lying between them. The CDR3 coding sequence is TGTGCCAGCAGCTCTTACAGGCGGCGGAACAATCAGCCCCAGCATTTT. Amino acids: CASSSYRRRNNQPQHF.

The chain links TRBV18 to TRBJ1-1; 7 nucleotides agree with TRBD1. The CDR3 spans 15 residues. The germline V gene encodes CDR1 KGHSH and CDR2 LQKENI. J lost 5 bases, V lost 1 base, and 7 bases had no gene match. CDR3 region: CASSPLTGVRTEAFF. The CDR3 DNA reads as TGTGCCAGCTCACCACTAACAGGGGTGAGAACTGAAGCTTTCTTT.

The rearrangement joins TRBV18 to TRBJ2-6; TRBD1 matches at 7 bases. After removal of 4 bases from V and 2 bases from J, the junction contained 5 bases not matched to a gene. Germline V gene data show CDR1 as KGHSH and CDR2 as LQKENI. The CDR3 sequence is 16 residues long. The CDR3, as DNA: TGTGCCAGCTCACTTGACAGGGCAGCTGGGGCCAACGTCCTGACTTTC. Its translation is CASSLDRAAGANVLTF.

V and J are TRBV5-6 and TRBJ2-2; tentatively, D is TRBD2 (5 bases). V lost 4 bases and J 2 bases, leaving 15 bases between the germline ends. The germline CDR1 and CDR2 sequences are SGHDT and YYEEEE. CDR3 length equals 16 residues. CDR3 residues: CASSDILRANTGELFF. As DNA, the CDR3 is TGTGCCAGCAGCGATATCTTGCGGGCTAACACCGGGGAGCTGTTTTTT. The whole variable domain, filled in from reference TRBV5-6 and TRBJ2-2, reads DAGVTQSPTHLIKTRGQQVTLRCSPKSGHDTVSWYQQALGQGPQFIFQYYEEEERQRGNFPDRFSGHQFPNYSSELNVNALLLGDSALYLCASSDILRANTGELFFGEGSRLTVL.

The V and J genes are TRBV9 and TRBJ1-2; no clear D gene. The V end was cut by 3 bases, the J end by 0 bases, with 12 bases between. The CDR3 is 15 amino acids. Germline lookup yields CDR1 SGDLS and CDR2 YYNGEE. CDR3 coding DNA: TGTGCCAGCAGCGCCCAGGAAACAGCTAACTATGGCTACACCTTC. This translates into CASSAQETANYGYTF.